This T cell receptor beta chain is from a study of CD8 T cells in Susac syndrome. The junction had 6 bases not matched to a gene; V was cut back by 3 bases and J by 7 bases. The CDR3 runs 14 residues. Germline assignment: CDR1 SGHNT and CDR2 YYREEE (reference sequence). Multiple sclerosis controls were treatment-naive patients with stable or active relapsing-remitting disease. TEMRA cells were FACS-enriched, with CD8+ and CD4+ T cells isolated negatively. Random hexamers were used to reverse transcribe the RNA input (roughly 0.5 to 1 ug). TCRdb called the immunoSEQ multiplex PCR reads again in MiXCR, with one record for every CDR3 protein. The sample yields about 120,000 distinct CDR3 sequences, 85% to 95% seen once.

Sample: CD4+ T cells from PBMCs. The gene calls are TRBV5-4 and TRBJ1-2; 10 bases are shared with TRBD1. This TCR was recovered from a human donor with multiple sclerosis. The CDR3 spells CASSSDRGRVGYTF. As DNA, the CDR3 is TGTGCCAGCAGCTCTGACAGGGGGCGGGTTGGCTACACCTTC.